This T cell receptor (beta chain) comes out of a study of shared clonotypes between healthy human individuals (dated by TCRdb to between 2020 and 2021). Regarding the complete study: The cohort comprised a couple of women and a few men aged 18 to 49 years. Leukapheresis yielded between about 0.85 and 10 billion PBMCs per donor. For each donor, CD4 naive and CD4 memory were each given three plates, CD8 naive was given two plates, and CD8 memory was given one plate. Libraries were prepared and TCR repertoires were sequenced by different laboratories using diverse techniques, in order to increase sequencing depth and limit assay-specific biases. Blood TCR repertoires of five healthy adults were deeply sequenced to estimate repertoire size and the extent of clonotype sharing between individuals.

Donors were healthy HIV-negative adults with no recently reported acute infections or vaccinations. Every donor was a Caucasian adult residing in Nashville, Tennessee, USA. Magnetic negative selection was used to enrich CD4+ T cells, after which naive cells were positively selected on CD45RA and the negative fraction became the memory subset. After blood collection by leukapheresis, PBMCs were isolated using Ficoll-Histopaque density gradient centrifugation and then cryopreserved in the vapor phase of liquid nitrogen. Purity and quantity of every magnetically sorted T cell population were checked by analytical flow cytometry. Genomic DNA was isolated from every sorted fraction and measured by UV absorbance on a Nanodrop 2000c. Using the deep immunoSEQ assay, TCR CDR3 regions were amplified from genomic DNA by multiplex PCR. Extracted genomic DNA from each cell subset was spread evenly across all wells of several immunoSEQ 96-well plates, with each plate serving as a replicate. For sorted subsets, roughly 200 ng genomic DNA, equal to tens of thousands of T cell genomes, was loaded into each replicate PCR. The purified libraries were quantified using a Qubit 3.0 fluorometer, sized with a Bioanalyzer 2100, and then quantified again using the KAPA Library Quantification kit. Each immunoSEQ 96-well plate was sequenced on its own single-read 150-cycle Illumina NextSeq 550 flow cell. The source study handled its data this way. The immunoSEQ output contained only junctional sequences without quality scores, so filtering could not match that applied to full-length reads. Sequences were annotated with PyIR, a Python wrapper for IgBLAST v1.9, using IMGT germline references to assign V/J genes and CDR3. Reads were removed for weak V/J assignments (E-value above 1e-6), missing CDR3, stop codons, out-of-frame junctions, or ambiguous translated residues. V3J clonotypes were defined as sequences sharing the same inferred V gene, J gene, and CDR3 amino acid sequence. Percentage overlap between repertoires was calculated by dividing the number of shared unique clonotypes by the size of the smaller repertoire. RTK rarefaction, the Chao1 estimator, and Recon v2.1 estimates of unobserved clonotypes were used to assess repertoire richness. Generation probabilities for all TCRbeta clonotypes obtained by the gDNA method from a handful of donors were computed using OLGA. TCRdb's version of the immuneACCESS table is confined to in-frame rearrangements and falls short of the full clone set. An unresolved V gene accounts for under half of the shortfall where checked; the remainder is of unknown origin. V and J calls and clone size are given by that table; D and trimming were obtained from the DNA. This sample is represented by more than 900,000 clones; around three quarters of them were singletons. Of the sample, 0.55% to 0.7% falls within the top ten clones.

A remark on this clone: There is no known antigen for this receptor. No base quality values were provided; no much bigger clone lies one nucleotide off.

The cysteine opens and the phenylalanine closes a CDR3 of 13 amino acids. The CDR3 DNA has 39 bases and is translated from base 1. CDR1 is given as LGHNT and CDR2 as FRNRAP, both from the germline V gene. V is pared back by 2 bases and J by 0 bases, with 4 bases lying between the germline termini. Beyond this particular receptor, the publication reports: Roughly 5% of naive CD4, roughly 3.5% of naive CD8, around 2.3% of memory CD4, and less than 0.45% of memory CD8 clonotypes were shared across several donors. Sampling was restricted to blood, and TCR repertoires in tissue are likely to differ from TCR repertoires in blood. Compared with non-shared clonotypes, the clonotypes found in all four sorted-subset donors had higher generation probabilities. Because the study included a small number of donors, the genetic and exposure-history diversity represented was limited. Estimated clonotype richness was generally larger for naive than for memory subsets. Incomplete sequencing was indicated by rarefaction of sorted-subset datasets, despite the large sequencing depth. Pairwise subsampling indicated that sequencing depth was expected to affect the degree of clonotype sharing among donors.

Sample: memory CD4+ T cells from PBMCs. This sample's cell subset or site label indicates: CD45RA-negative fraction. The rearranged segments are TRBV12-5 and TRBJ2-5, with the D gene too uncertain to name. The clonotype was recovered from a young man in good health. Some clones in this sample may be carry-over from other donors' samples. Here is the DNA: TGTGCTAGTGGTTTGACTAACCAAGAGACCCAGTACTTC. Its coded protein is CASGLTNQETQYF. The CDR3 plus the reference TRBV12-5 and TRBJ2-5 genes for the other parts give the full variable domain: DARVTQTPRHKVTEMGQEVTMRCQPILGHNTVFWYRQTMMQGLELLAYFRNRAPLDDSGMPKDRFSAEMPDATLATLKIQPSEPRDSAVYFCASGLTNQETQYFGPGTRLLVL.